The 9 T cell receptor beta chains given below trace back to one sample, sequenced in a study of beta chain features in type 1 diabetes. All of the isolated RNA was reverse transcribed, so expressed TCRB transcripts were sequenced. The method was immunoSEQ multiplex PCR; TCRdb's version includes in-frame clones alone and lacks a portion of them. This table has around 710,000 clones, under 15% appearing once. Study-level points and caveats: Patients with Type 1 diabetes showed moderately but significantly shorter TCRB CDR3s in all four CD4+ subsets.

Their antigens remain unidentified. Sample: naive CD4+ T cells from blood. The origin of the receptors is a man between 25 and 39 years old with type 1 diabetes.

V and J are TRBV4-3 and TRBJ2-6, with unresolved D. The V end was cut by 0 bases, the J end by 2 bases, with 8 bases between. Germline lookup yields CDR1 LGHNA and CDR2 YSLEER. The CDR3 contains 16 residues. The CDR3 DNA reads TGCGCCAGCAGCCAAGATTTGGGAACTGGGGCCAACGTCCTGACTTTC. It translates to CASSQDLGTGANVLTF.

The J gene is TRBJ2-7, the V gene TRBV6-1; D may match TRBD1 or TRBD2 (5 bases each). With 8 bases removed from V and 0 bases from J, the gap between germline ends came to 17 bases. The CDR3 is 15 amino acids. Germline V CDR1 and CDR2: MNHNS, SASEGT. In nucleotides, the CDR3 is TGTGCCAGCGGCCGGGACGGCTCGAGCTCCTACGAGCAGTACTTC. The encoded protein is CASGRDGSSSYEQYF.

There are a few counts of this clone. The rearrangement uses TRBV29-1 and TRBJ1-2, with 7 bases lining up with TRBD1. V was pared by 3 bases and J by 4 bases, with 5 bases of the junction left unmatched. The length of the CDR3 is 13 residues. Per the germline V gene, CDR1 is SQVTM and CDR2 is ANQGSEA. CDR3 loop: CSVDQTGAYGYTF. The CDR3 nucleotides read TGCAGCGTTGATCAAACAGGGGCCTATGGCTACACCTTC.

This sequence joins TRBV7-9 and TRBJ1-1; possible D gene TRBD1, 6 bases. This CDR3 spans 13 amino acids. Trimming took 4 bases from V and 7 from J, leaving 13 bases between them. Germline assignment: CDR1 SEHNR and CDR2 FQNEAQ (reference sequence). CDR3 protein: CASSYDRIREAFF. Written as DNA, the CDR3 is TGTGCCAGCAGCTACGACAGGATCCGTGAAGCTTTCTTT.

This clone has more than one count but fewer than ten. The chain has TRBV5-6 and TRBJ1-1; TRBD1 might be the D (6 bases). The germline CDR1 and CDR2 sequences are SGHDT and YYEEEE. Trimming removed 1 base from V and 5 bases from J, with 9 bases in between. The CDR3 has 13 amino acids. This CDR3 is CASSLRGRTEAFF. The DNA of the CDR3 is TGTGCCAGCAGCTTGAGGGGGAGGACTGAAGCTTTCTTT.

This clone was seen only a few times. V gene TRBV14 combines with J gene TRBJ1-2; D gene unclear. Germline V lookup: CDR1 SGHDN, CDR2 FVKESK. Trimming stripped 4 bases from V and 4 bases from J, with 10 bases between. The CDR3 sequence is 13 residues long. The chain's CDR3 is CASSPRPVYGYTF. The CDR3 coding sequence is TGTGCCAGCAGCCCGCGTCCGGTCTATGGCTACACCTTC.

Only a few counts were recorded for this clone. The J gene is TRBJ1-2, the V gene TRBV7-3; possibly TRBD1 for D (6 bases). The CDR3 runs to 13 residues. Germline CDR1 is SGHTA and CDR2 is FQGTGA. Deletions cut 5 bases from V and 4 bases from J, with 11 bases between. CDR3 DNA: TGTGCCAGCAGCCGTGGACAGCCCTATGGCTACACCTTC. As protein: CASSRGQPYGYTF.

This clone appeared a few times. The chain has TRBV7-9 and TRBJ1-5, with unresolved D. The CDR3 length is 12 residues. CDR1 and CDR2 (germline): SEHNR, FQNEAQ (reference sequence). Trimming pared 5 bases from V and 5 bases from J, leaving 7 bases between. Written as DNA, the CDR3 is TGTGCCAGCAGCCCAGCCGATCAGCCCCAGCATTTT. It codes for CASSPADQPQHF.

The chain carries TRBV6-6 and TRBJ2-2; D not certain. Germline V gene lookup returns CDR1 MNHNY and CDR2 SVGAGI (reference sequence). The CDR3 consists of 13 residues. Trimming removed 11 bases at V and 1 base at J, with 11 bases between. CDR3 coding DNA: TGTGCCGCGAACGGAAGGAACACCGGGGAGCTGTTTTTT. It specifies CAANGRNTGELFF.